One and the same sample provided the 21 T cell receptor beta chains below, sequenced in a study of blood T cell repertoires in COVID-19. Assay: immunoSEQ multiplex PCR; the TCRdb copy retains only in-frame clones and omits some. The repertoire consists of some 300,000 clones, with 90% occurring once and the leading ten covering roughly 1%. What was sequenced was peripheral blood. The origin of the receptors is a middle-aged woman with COVID-19, enrolled during active disease.

The chain joins TRBV27 to TRBJ1-1, with 7 positions matching TRBD1. Per germline, CDR1 MNHEY and CDR2 SMNVEV (reference sequence). CDR3 length equals 14 residues. V dropped 5 bases and J dropped 0; count of bases not matched to a gene: 3. As DNA, the CDR3 is TGTGCCAGCAGTGCCAGGGGGATGAACACTGAAGCTTTCTTT. Its translation: CASSARGMNTEAFF.

V usage is TRBV19 and J usage is TRBJ2-7; TRBD1 agrees at 7 bases. The trim removed 1 base at V and 1 base at J, leaving 4 bases unmatched. The CDR3 sequence is 15 residues long. CDR1 is LNHDA, CDR2 SQIVND, per germline (reference sequence). CDR3 sequence reads: CASSIVGQFSYEQYF. In DNA, the CDR3 is TGTGCCAGTAGTATAGTGGGACAGTTTTCCTACGAGCAGTACTTC. Variable domain in full (rest from reference TRBV19 and TRBJ2-7): DGGITQSPKYLFRKEGQNVTLSCEQNLNHDAMYWYRQDPGQGLRLIYYSQIVNDFQKGDIAEGYSVSREKKESFPLTVTSAQKNPTAFYLCASSIVGQFSYEQYFGPGTRLTVT.

This clone was detected a few times. The chain is built from TRBV6-2 or TRBV6-3 and TRBJ1-3; D is unresolved. The V end was cut by 3 bases, the J end by 0 bases, with 18 bases between. CDR1 and CDR2 (germline): MNHEY, SVGEGT. There are 18 residues in the CDR3. The CDR3 bases are TGTGCCAGCAGTTATTCACTTGGAGAATCTAGCTCTGGAAACACCATATATTTT. Protein product: CASSYSLGESSSGNTIYF.

The chain combines TRBV5-1 with TRBJ1-6, with 8 bases aligning to TRBD1. Germline V gene sequence: CDR1 SGHRS, CDR2 YFSETQ. CDR3 length: 15 amino acids. V shed 4 bases and J 5 bases; nucleotides not matched to a gene: 5. CDR3 loop: CASSPRTGNNSPLHF. The DNA of the CDR3 is TGCGCCAGCAGCCCACGGACAGGGAATAATTCACCCCTCCACTTT. The whole variable domain, filled in from reference TRBV5-1 and TRBJ1-6, reads KAGVTQTPRYLIKTRGQQVTLSCSPISGHRSVSWYQQTPGQGLQFLFEYFSETQRNKGNFPGRFSGRQFSNSRSEMNVSTLELGDSALYLCASSPRTGNNSPLHFGNGTRLTVT.

The V and J genes are TRBV6-2 or TRBV6-3 and TRBJ2-5; D possibly corresponds to TRBD2 (5 bases). Germline V gives CDR1 MNHEY, CDR2 SVGEGT. V was clipped by 2 bases and J by 3 bases, with 16 bases between them. CDR3 size: 16 residues. The CDR3 is CASSYVPLGIKETQYF. The CDR3 DNA is TGTGCCAGCAGTTACGTTCCACTCGGGATCAAAGAGACCCAGTACTTC.

The V and J genes are TRBV6-5 and TRBJ2-2, with D maybe TRBD2 (6 bases). This CDR3 has 15 residues. Germline CDR1 and CDR2: MNHEY and SVGAGI. Trimming removed 6 bases from V and 4 bases from J, with 15 bases in between. The CDR3 protein is CASRHWAGRTGELFF. Written as DNA, the CDR3 is TGTGCCAGCAGACACTGGGCGGGACGCACCGGGGAGCTGTTTTTT.

This chain connects TRBV10-2 to TRBJ2-1, with a weak D call TRBD1 (7 bases). Per germline, CDR1 WSHSY and CDR2 SAAADI. Trimming pared 4 bases from V and 5 bases from J, leaving 18 bases between. This CDR3 has 16 amino acids. CDR3 residues: CASSVGWGRGDNEQFF. The CDR3 DNA reads as TGCGCCAGCAGTGTAGGTTGGGGCAGGGGGGACAATGAGCAGTTCTTC.

The chain uses TRBV29-1 and TRBJ2-1, with 14 bases fitting TRBD2. This CDR3 region has 15 residues. Trimming took 7 bases from V and 0 from J; bases not matched to a gene: 2. CDR1 and CDR2 from the germline V gene are SQVTM and ANQGSEA. CDR3 amino acids: CSGGTSGSSYNEQFF. The CDR3 DNA reads as TGCAGCGGGGGGACTAGCGGGAGCTCCTACAATGAGCAGTTCTTC.

The chain combines TRBV15 with TRBJ1-2; perhaps TRBD1 as D (5 bases). V lost 5 bases to trimming and J lost 2 bases, with 18 bases between them. The CDR3 consists of 16 residues. Per the germline V gene, CDR1 is LNHNV and CDR2 is YYDKDF (reference sequence). The chain's CDR3 is CATSLGGGAANYGYTF. In nucleotides, the CDR3 is TGTGCCACCAGCTTGGGCGGTGGGGCAGCCAACTATGGCTACACCTTC.

This rearrangement joins TRBV11-2 to TRBJ2-2; D call uncertain. Trimming pared 11 bases from V and 2 bases from J, leaving 15 bases between. CDR1 and CDR2 from the germline V gene are SGHAT and FQNNGV. The length of the CDR3 is 14 residues. CDR3 sequence (DNA): TGTGCCGGCGGCAGTAGCATAAACACCGGGGAGCTGTTTTTT. It codes for CAGGSSINTGELFF.

The count of this clone is one. The V call is TRBV27, the J call TRBJ1-5, with a weak D call TRBD1 (6 bases). There are 19 residues in the CDR3. The germline V gene has CDR1 MNHEY and CDR2 SMNVEV (reference sequence). The germline V and J ends were trimmed by 1 base and 0 bases, with 19 bases remaining between them. DNA of the CDR3: TGTGCCAGCAGTTTATTGTCTCCCCTCAGGGGTTATAGCAATCAGCCCCAGCATTTT. This encodes CASSLLSPLRGYSNQPQHF.

Points on this clone: Other DNA sequences in the sample encode the same CDR3. The chain joins TRBV18 to TRBJ1-5; unclear D gene. The V and J ends lost 1 base and 0 bases respectively, with 4 bases between them. The CDR3 length is 14 residues. Looked up from germline, CDR1 is KGHSH and CDR2 is LQKENI. In nucleotides, the CDR3 is TGTGCCAGCTCACCACGAGATAGCAATCAGCCCCAGCATTTT. This sequence encodes CASSPRDSNQPQHF.

This sequence joins TRBV30 and TRBJ1-3; D ambiguous. Germline CDR1 reads GTSNPN; CDR2 reads SVGIG (reference sequence). V lost 2 bases to trimming and J lost 2 bases, with 7 bases between them. The CDR3 spans 13 residues. The CDR3 loop reads CAWSREPGNTIYF. In DNA, the CDR3 is TGTGCCTGGAGTAGGGAGCCTGGAAACACCATATATTTT.

This rearrangement joins TRBV7-3 to TRBJ2-1, with 7 bases fitting TRBD2. The ends lost 4 bases at V and 0 bases at J; junction bases unmatched: 3. The length of the CDR3 is 15 residues. CDR1 and CDR2 (germline): SGHTA, FQGTGA. The CDR3 loop is CASSSSGGSYNEQFF. The CDR3 bases are TGTGCCAGCAGCTCATCGGGGGGCTCCTACAATGAGCAGTTCTTC.

The genes are TRBV19 and TRBJ2-7, with 11 nucleotides matching TRBD2. Germline values: CDR1 LNHDA, CDR2 SQIVND (reference sequence). This CDR3 spans 14 amino acids. V dropped 10 bases and J dropped 4; count of bases not matched to a gene: 9. CDR3 bases: TGTGCCAACCCGCGGACTAGCGGGCCATACGAGCAGTACTTC. It codes for CANPRTSGPYEQYF.

The V and J genes are TRBV4-1 and TRBJ2-3, with TRBD2 matching over 12 bases. CDR3 size: 18 residues. Germline loops: CDR1 MGHRA, CDR2 YSYEKL. Trimming at V came to 3 bases and at J to 4 bases, leaving 11 bases not matched to a gene. CDR3 coding DNA: TGCGCCAGCAGCCACCGACTAGCGGGAGAGTGGAGTGCAGATACGCAGTATTTT. This codes for CASSHRLAGEWSADTQYF.

The rearrangement uses TRBV5-4 and TRBJ2-7; 10 nucleotides match TRBD1. The V and J ends lost 3 bases and 5 bases, in that order; junction bases with no gene match: 5. The germline V gene encodes CDR1 SGHNT and CDR2 YYREEE (reference sequence). The CDR3 runs 14 residues. CDR3 residues: CASSSPGQGNEQYF. CDR3 bases: TGTGCCAGCAGCTCTCCGGGACAGGGGAACGAGCAGTACTTC.

This rearrangement joins TRBV27 to TRBJ2-2; D is perhaps TRBD1 (6 bases). The CDR3 sequence is 13 residues long. Germline CDR1 is MNHEY and CDR2 is SMNVEV (reference sequence). Trimming cost V 9 bases and J 1 base, with 9 bases left between them. The CDR3 bases are TGTGCCAGTTTGGGACAGAACACCGGGGAGCTGTTTTTT. Protein product: CASLGQNTGELFF.

The chain combines TRBV10-3 with TRBJ1-1; D might be TRBD1 (5 bases). Per the germline V gene, CDR1 is ENHRY and CDR2 is SYGVKD. CDR3 length: 14 residues. The germline V and J ends were trimmed by 4 bases and 1 base, with 10 bases remaining between them. CDR3 protein: CAISGPGGNTEAFF. As DNA, the CDR3 is TGTGCCATCAGTGGACCGGGGGGGAACACTGAAGCTTTCTTT.

The chain couples TRBV5-4 to TRBJ2-7, with D perhaps matching TRBD1 (6 bases). From germline, CDR1 is SGHNT and CDR2 YYREEE (reference sequence). The CDR3 runs to 17 residues. Trimming took 4 bases from V and 0 from J, leaving 20 bases between them. The CDR3 DNA sequence: TGTGCCAGCAGCCAGGGCCAGGGGCCGCTCCTCTCCTACGAGCAGTACTTC. The encoded protein is CASSQGQGPLLSYEQYF.

V usage is TRBV7-9 and J usage is TRBJ2-5; 7 bases align to TRBD2. This CDR3 region has 15 residues. V dropped 11 bases and J dropped 4; count of bases not matched to a gene: 16. Germline V gene lookup returns CDR1 SEHNR and CDR2 FQNEAQ (reference sequence). CDR3 DNA: TGTGCCCTCGGGGGATACGAGCGGGACGGAGAGACCCAGTACTTC. Translated: CALGGYERDGETQYF. Filled out from reference TRBV7-9 and TRBJ2-5, the complete variable domain reads DTGVSQNPRHKITKRGQNVTFRCDPISEHNRLYWYRQTLGQGPEFLTYFQNEAQLEKSRLLSDRFSAERPKGSFSTLEIQRTEQGDSAMYLCALGGYERDGETQYFGPGTRLLVL.